These 21 T cell receptor beta chains originate from one sample sequenced in a study of T cells in Graves' hyperthyroidism and ophthalmopathy. TCR beta CDR3 region amplification was performed from RNA transcripts. With the HTBI primer set, the TCR CDR3 went through a first round of RT-PCR. TCRdb ran MiXCR on the multiplex PCR reads and lists one entry per CDR3 protein. The sample contains hundreds of thousands of distinct CDR3 sequences, over 15% of which appear only once. The sequenced sample was blood. The source is a woman aged 45-65 years with Graves' hyperthyroidism that later progressed to Graves' ophthalmopathy.

The table lists this clonotype with a few counts. The rearrangement uses TRBV13 and TRBJ1-2; D is perhaps TRBD1 (5 bases). With 4 bases removed from V and 3 bases from J, the gap between germline ends came to 18 bases. The germline CDR1 and CDR2 sequences are PRHDT and FYEKMQ (reference sequence). The CDR3 contains 16 residues. CDR3 residues: CASSSRDSPGYYGYTF. In DNA, the CDR3 is TGTGCCAGCAGCTCAAGAGACAGCCCGGGTTACTATGGCTACACCTTC.

This clonotype was recorded a few times. The chain recombines TRBV9 with TRBJ2-6; possible D gene TRBD1, 5 bases. CDR1 is SGDLS, CDR2 YYNGEE, per germline. The CDR3 is 15 amino acids. Between the trimmed V and J ends, which lost 0 bases and 3 bases, there was a span of 7 bases. The CDR3 loop reads CASSVEGVGANVLTF. CDR3 DNA: TGTGCCAGCAGCGTAGAAGGGGTTGGGGCCAACGTCCTGACTTTC.

Only a few counts were recorded for this clonotype. The chain couples TRBV12-3 or TRBV12-4 to TRBJ1-5; weak D call: TRBD1 (5 bases). The CDR3 is made up of 17 amino acids. V was shortened by 2 bases and J by 1 base, with 15 bases between the two germline ends. DNA for the CDR3: TGTGCCAGCAGTTTATACGGTGGCGGACAAAGCAATCAGCCCCAGCATTTT. It specifies CASSLYGGGQSNQPQHF.

This clonotype was seen a few times. The chain has TRBV6-5 and TRBJ2-3; TRBD2 agrees at 8 bases. Germline lookup yields CDR1 MNHEY and CDR2 SVGAGI. Losses at the gene ends were 4 bases for V and 7 bases for J; bases not matched to a gene: 4. CDR3 length: 13 residues. The CDR3 DNA sequence: TGTGCCAGCAGTTCGGGACTAGAGAATACGCAGTATTTT. Its translation is CASSSGLENTQYF.

This clonotype was recorded at least ten times. This chain connects TRBV5-1 to TRBJ2-3, with 9 positions matching TRBD1. In germline, CDR1 is SGHRS, CDR2 YFSETQ. V lost 0 bases and J lost 4; bases outside the gene matches: 6. The CDR3 has 16 amino acids. CDR3 region: CASSLVGTGSPDTQYF. CDR3 DNA: TGCGCCAGCAGCTTGGTAGGGACAGGGAGCCCAGATACGCAGTATTTT.

This chain joins TRBV20-1 and TRBJ1-2; TRBD1 might be the D (5 bases). CDR3 length: 13 residues. The germline CDR1 and CDR2 sequences are DFQATT and SNEGSKA (reference sequence). Trimming left V 1 base short and J 4 bases short, with 10 bases between. The CDR3 coding sequence is TGCAGTGCTAGAGGTTGGAGGGGCTATGGCTACACCTTC. This sequence encodes CSARGWRGYGYTF.

This clonotype was counted only a few times. For the CDR3, the DNA is TGTGCCAGCAGTGCCGGACAGGGGACAGATACGCAGTATTTT. Residues: CASSAGQGTDTQYF. This chain connects TRBV12-3 or TRBV12-4 to TRBJ2-3, with 9 bases that match TRBD1. Trimming took 5 bases from V and 3 from J; bases not matched to a gene: 3. This CDR3 has 14 residues.

This clonotype was observed at least ten times. The chain recombines TRBV20-1 with TRBJ2-3, with a possible D match to TRBD2 (5 bases). This CDR3 spans 15 amino acids. CDR1 and CDR2 from the germline V gene are DFQATT and SNEGSKA (reference sequence). V lost 0 bases to trimming and J lost 3 bases, with 13 bases between them. The CDR3 region has the DNA TGCAGTGCTAGAGAAAGAGGGTCGGGAACAGATACGCAGTATTTT. Amino acids: CSARERGSGTDTQYF.

This clonotype occurred a few times. V usage is TRBV30 and J usage is TRBJ1-3; D call uncertain. This CDR3 comprises 14 residues. The V end was cut by 8 bases, the J end by 0 bases, with 14 bases between. Per germline, CDR1 GTSNPN and CDR2 SVGIG (reference sequence). The CDR3 region has the DNA TGTGCCCGAAGCAACCGGGACTCTGGAAACACCATATATTTT. Translated, it gives CARSNRDSGNTIYF.

As regards this clonotype: Given a much more abundant clone one base away, this may be a read error. The rearrangement joins TRBV3-1 to TRBJ1-1; 12 nucleotides line up with TRBD1. V shed 4 bases, J shed 4 bases, and the junction held 4 bases outside the gene matches. Germline CDR1 reads LGHDT; CDR2 reads YNNKEL (reference sequence). The CDR3 runs to 15 residues. The CDR3 DNA reads TGTGCCAGCAGCCGAGGGACAGGGGGCGGCACTGAAGCTTTCTTT. Protein: CASSRGTGGGTEAFF.

The chain has TRBV27 and TRBJ1-2; the D gene is possibly TRBD1 (6 bases). The CDR3 has 14 residues. Germline V CDR1 and CDR2: MNHEY, SMNVEV (reference sequence). With 0 bases removed from V and 8 bases from J, the gap between germline ends came to 13 bases. CDR3 sequence (DNA): TGTGCCAGCAGTTTATCGTGGGGGGCGGAGGGCTACACCTTC. Protein sequence: CASSLSWGAEGYTF.

The chain carries TRBV12-3 or TRBV12-4 and TRBJ2-2; D gene uncertain. The ends were cut back, 7 bases at V and 0 bases at J, with 9 bases in the middle. CDR3 size: 14 residues. The CDR3 protein is CASTRITNTGELFF. CDR3 nucleotide sequence: TGTGCCAGCACCCGCATAACGAACACCGGGGAGCTGTTTTTT.

This rearrangement joins TRBV19 to TRBJ2-3; D possibly matches TRBD1 or TRBD2 (5 bases each). Germline CDR1 is LNHDA and CDR2 is SQIVND (reference sequence). V lost 6 bases, J lost 0 bases, and 10 bases lay in between. CDR3 length equals 14 residues. CDR3 DNA: TGTGCCAGTAGAAGTGGGGACAGCACAGATACGCAGTATTTT. It codes for CASRSGDSTDTQYF.

This clonotype was counted ten times or more. This chain joins TRBV11-2 and TRBJ2-7; no clear D. CDR1 is SGHAT and CDR2 is FQNNGV in the germline V gene. V lost 0 bases to trimming and J lost 6 bases, with 6 bases between them. The length of the CDR3 is 12 residues. The CDR3 spells CASSLDRIEQYF. For the CDR3, the DNA is TGTGCCAGCAGCTTAGACAGGATCGAGCAGTACTTC.

This clonotype was seen a handful of times. CDR3 amino acids: CSAPKRGAPADTQYF. The CDR3 nucleotides are TGCAGTGCCCCAAAGCGGGGGGCCCCTGCAGATACGCAGTATTTT. The rearrangement links TRBV20-1 to TRBJ2-3; the match to TRBD2 covers 9 bases. The length of the CDR3 is 15 residues. Germline lookup yields CDR1 DFQATT and CDR2 SNEGSKA (reference sequence). J gave up 4 bases and V 6 bases, and 11 bases lay outside the gene matches.

This rearrangement joins TRBV5-1 to TRBJ2-1; the D gene is possibly TRBD2 (5 bases). Trimming cost V 4 bases and J 7 bases, with 9 bases left between them. Germline V CDR1 and CDR2: SGHRS, YFSETQ. This CDR3 region has 12 residues. The CDR3 sequence is CASSQDWNEQFF. The CDR3 DNA follows: TGCGCCAGCAGCCAGGACTGGAATGAGCAGTTCTTC.

The J gene is TRBJ1-4, the V gene TRBV9; D may be TRBD1 (6 bases). The length of the CDR3 is 14 residues. CDR1 is SGDLS, CDR2 YYNGEE, per germline. V was shortened by 3 bases and J by 4 bases, with 10 bases between the two germline ends. The CDR3 loop reads CASSAGVGNEKLFF. The CDR3, as DNA: TGTGCCAGCAGCGCAGGGGTTGGTAATGAAAAACTGTTTTTT.

The chain is built from TRBV30 and TRBJ1-1; TRBD1 might be the D (6 bases). CDR1 and CDR2 from the germline V gene are GTSNPN and SVGIG (reference sequence). The CDR3 is made up of 13 amino acids. Trimming took off 0 bases at V and 10 bases at J, with 15 bases between the two ends. The CDR3 is CAWSVSEGGSAFF. The CDR3 DNA follows: TGTGCCTGGAGTGTAAGTGAGGGGGGCTCAGCTTTCTTT.

This clonotype was counted between two and nine times. The CDR3: CSASQGQGSPLHF. The CDR3 bases are TGCAGTGCTAGTCAGGGACAGGGGTCACCCCTCCACTTT. The chain employs TRBV20-1 and TRBJ1-6; TRBD1 matches at 10 bases. The CDR3 sequence is 13 residues long. Germline CDR1 and CDR2: DFQATT and SNEGSKA (reference sequence). V was pared by 3 bases and J by 10 bases, with 3 bases of the junction left unmatched.

This clonotype was seen repeatedly, ten times or more. This chain uses TRBV20-1 with TRBJ2-7; tentative D call: TRBD2 (5 bases). V was pared by 5 bases and J by 7 bases, with 18 bases between. The CDR3 is 13 amino acids. Germline V CDR1 and CDR2: DFQATT, SNEGSKA (reference sequence). The CDR3 bases are TGCAGTGCTCAGCGGCAAACCCCTGATGAGCAGTACTTC. Its translation is CSAQRQTPDEQYF.

The sample holds a few counts of this clonotype. The rearrangement links TRBV3-1 to TRBJ2-1; TRBD1 or TRBD2 may be the D gene (6 bases each). CDR3 length equals 16 residues. Germline V CDR1 and CDR2: LGHDT, YNNKEL (reference sequence). The V gene lost 3 bases and the J gene lost 7 bases, with 19 bases spanning the gap. The CDR3 region is CASSHNREVLFNEQFF. The CDR3 region has the DNA TGTGCCAGCAGCCACAACAGGGAGGTTCTGTTTAATGAGCAGTTCTTC.